This paragraph covers one T cell receptor (beta chain) sequence. The target antigen is unknown. This entry is derived from a study of blood T cells in healthy people across ages. The study, taken as a whole, reports: Among long-lived donors, naive CD4+ cells were more numerous and diversity higher than in aged donors. Getting older went along with TCR beta diversity per million T cells dropping roughly linearly.

Per the germline V gene, CDR1 is MDHEN and CDR2 is SYDVKM. The CDR3 is made up of 18 amino acids. The V segment lost 2 bases and the J segment 5 bases; nucleotides outside the gene matches: 13. A second 7 to 11 cycle PCR used barcoded and J-beta primers. MiXCR was run by TCRdb on the 5' RACE reads, yielding one entry per CDR3 protein. The data contain nearly 1 million distinct CDR3 sequences, just over 50% of them singletons. This sequence was found in a woman in her sixties or seventies in good health. The V call is TRBV28, the J call TRBJ2-3; the match to TRBD2 covers 10 bases. The material sequenced was blood. CDR3 sequence (DNA): TGTGCCAGCAGTTTAGGTTCTTTCGGACTAGCGGCCGTAGATACGCAGTATTTT. Translated, it gives CASSLGSFGLAAVDTQYF. Using reference TRBV28 and TRBJ2-3 for the parts outside the CDR3, the full variable domain is DVKVTQSSRYLVKRTGEKVFLECVQDMDHENMFWYRQDPGLGLRLIYFSYDVKMKEKGDIPEGYSVSREKKERFSLILESASTNQTSMYLCASSLGSFGLAAVDTQYFGPGTRLTVL.